Below are 31 T cell receptor beta chains sequenced from a single sample in a study of Graves' ophthalmopathy and Graves' hyperthyroidism (dated by TCRdb to the late 2010s). Sequencing instrument: Illumina HiSeq 2000. For repertoire sequencing, the TCR beta CDR3 regions were amplified from RNA transcripts. The first round was an RT-PCR using HTBI primers with the Qiagen OneStep RT-PCR kit, and this first round was followed by a second-round multiplex PCR, then size selection and purification. TCRdb applied fastp at Q25 and MiXCR to the public reads, then kept only in-frame beta chains. When rows share a CDR3 protein, they turn into one entry using the most common DNA and genes. Here the sample has about 230,000 distinct CDR3 sequences; approximately 42% occur a single time. The ten largest clones capture about 45% of the sample. Sample: peripheral blood. The receptors stem from an adult man with Graves' ophthalmopathy.

The chain couples TRBV7-3 to TRBJ1-1; TRBD1 agrees at 8 bases. The CDR3 has 14 residues. CDR1 and CDR2 (germline): SGHTA, FQGTGA. Trimming cost V 3 bases and J 4 bases; bases outside gene matches: 4. CDR3 in amino acids: CASSLDRAPTEAFF. In nucleotides, the CDR3 is TGTGCCAGCAGCTTGGACAGGGCTCCCACTGAAGCTTTCTTT.

The rearrangement links TRBV10-3 to TRBJ1-2, with 11 nucleotides matching TRBD1. From germline, CDR1 is ENHRY and CDR2 SYGVKD. This CDR3 is 18 amino acids long. Losses at the gene ends were 4 bases for V and 1 base for J; bases not matched to a gene: 11. CDR3 sequence: CAISARQGQGAGNYGYTF. The CDR3 DNA is TGTGCCATCAGTGCACGCCAAGGACAGGGGGCTGGTAACTATGGCTACACCTTC.

This clonotype was seen a handful of times. This chain uses TRBV29-1 with TRBJ1-3; a possible D gene is TRBD1 (6 bases). CDR1 is SQVTM and CDR2 is ANQGSEA in the germline V gene. Trimming cost V 0 bases and J 8 bases, with 8 bases left between them. The CDR3 runs to 12 residues. The CDR3 reads CSVEEGGDTIYF. Here the CDR3 DNA reads TGCAGCGTTGAAGAAGGGGGAGACACCATATATTTT.

This clonotype was observed a few times. The chain links TRBV10-1 to TRBJ2-7; the D gene could be TRBD1 or TRBD2 (5 bases each). CDR3 size: 15 residues. V lost 2 bases and J lost 5, with 16 bases in between. The germline V gene encodes CDR1 WNHNN and CDR2 SYGVQD (reference sequence). In nucleotides, the CDR3 is TGCGCCAGCAGTGAGAATGGGGGAATGAAAAACGAGCAGTACTTC. Protein product: CASSENGGMKNEQYF.

This clonotype was seen more than once but under ten times. V and J are TRBV9 and TRBJ1-6; D perhaps matches TRBD1 (5 bases). This CDR3 spans 15 amino acids. V was pared by 0 bases and J by 7 bases, with 11 bases between. CDR1 is SGDLS and CDR2 is YYNGEE in the germline V gene. The CDR3 DNA follows: TGTGCCAGCAGCGTAGGGCAGGGTGCAAATTCACCCCTCCACTTT. It codes for CASSVGQGANSPLHF.

J is TRBJ2-7 and V is TRBV27, with no clear D. V was shortened by 3 bases and J by 2 bases, with 14 bases between the two germline ends. The CDR3 spans 15 residues. The germline V gene encodes CDR1 MNHEY and CDR2 SMNVEV (reference sequence). Written as DNA, the CDR3 is TGTGCCAGCAGTTTGACAAGGCTCCCCGCCTACGAGCAGTACTTC. As protein: CASSLTRLPAYEQYF.

This clonotype has just a few counts. The V and J genes are TRBV6-6 and TRBJ1-6; 9 positions match TRBD1. Germline V CDR1 and CDR2: MNHNY, SVGAGI (reference sequence). After removal of 2 bases from V and 7 bases from J, the junction contained 6 bases not matched to a gene. The CDR3 runs to 16 residues. The CDR3 here is CASSYGGQGDNSPLHF. For the CDR3, the DNA is TGTGCCAGCAGTTACGGGGGACAGGGAGACAATTCACCCCTCCACTTT.

This clonotype showed up many times. This chain uses TRBV5-6 with TRBJ2-6; D unclear. The length of the CDR3 is 18 residues. From germline, CDR1 is SGHDT and CDR2 YYEEEE. The V gene lost 4 bases and the J gene lost 0 bases, with 17 bases spanning the gap. In DNA, the CDR3 is TGTGCCAGCAGCAGGATCCGGCTTACTACCTCTGGGGCCAACGTCCTGACTTTC. It codes for CASSRIRLTTSGANVLTF.

V and J are TRBV2 and TRBJ1-1; D is undetermined. This CDR3 has 13 amino acids. V lost 9 bases to trimming and J lost 1 base, with 12 bases between them. Germline assignment: CDR1 SNHLY and CDR2 FYNNEI. The CDR3 reads CASTASRNTEAFF. CDR3 nucleotide sequence: TGTGCCAGTACGGCGTCTAGGAACACTGAAGCTTTCTTT.

This clonotype came up a few times. V and J are TRBV29-1 and TRBJ1-1; 8 bases align to TRBD1. The V and J ends lost 8 bases and 6 bases, in that order; junction bases with no gene match: 11. This CDR3 is 13 amino acids long. Germline CDR1 reads SQVTM; CDR2 reads ANQGSEA. The CDR3 DNA reads as TGCAGCCTCCAGACGCAGGGGGCCTCTGAAGCTTTCTTT. This encodes CSLQTQGASEAFF.

V usage is TRBV20-1 and J usage is TRBJ1-1; 9 nucleotides align to TRBD1. Germline values: CDR1 DFQATT, CDR2 SNEGSKA (reference sequence). The CDR3 consists of 12 residues. V was pared by 4 bases and J by 11 bases, with 8 bases of the junction left unmatched. The CDR3 nucleotides are TGCAGTGCTACCGGACAGGGGCGGGAGGCTTTCTTT. This encodes CSATGQGREAFF.

This clonotype was seen ten or more times. CDR3 in amino acids: CASEGTLHEQYF. Here the CDR3 DNA reads TGCGCCAGCGAAGGGACATTGCACGAGCAGTACTTC. The V and J genes are TRBV10-2 and TRBJ2-7; TRBD1 is a possible D gene (6 bases). The CDR3 is 12 amino acids. V lost 8 bases, J lost 5 bases, and 13 bases lay in between. Germline V gene lookup returns CDR1 WSHSY and CDR2 SAAADI.

The J gene is TRBJ2-7, the V gene TRBV11-1; D gene uncertain. CDR1 is SGHAT and CDR2 is FQDESV in the germline V gene (reference sequence). The length of the CDR3 is 14 residues. V gave up 3 bases and J gave up 2 bases, with 11 bases separating them. CDR3 amino acids: CASSFGTKPYEQYF. In nucleotides, the CDR3 is TGTGCCAGCAGCTTTGGTACTAAACCCTACGAGCAGTACTTC.

This clonotype was seen a few times. The rearrangement joins TRBV7-8 to TRBJ1-2, with 7 bases that match TRBD1. The CDR3 sequence is 16 residues long. The trim removed 5 bases at V and 2 bases at J, leaving 11 bases unmatched. Germline V gene data show CDR1 as SGHVS and CDR2 as FQNEAQ. The CDR3 region is CASSPATGMGNYGYTF. The CDR3, as DNA: TGTGCCAGCAGCCCGGCGACAGGGATGGGGAACTATGGCTACACCTTC.

The rearrangement links TRBV5-4 to TRBJ1-3; D unclear. V lost 4 bases to trimming and J lost 0 bases, with 20 bases between them. Germline V gene data show CDR1 as SGHNT and CDR2 as YYREEE (reference sequence). The CDR3 covers 18 residues. CDR3 in DNA: TGTGCCAGCAGCCTGACGAAGGGAGACTCGAGCTCTGGAAACACCATATATTTT. Its protein is CASSLTKGDSSSGNTIYF.

The chain couples TRBV2 to TRBJ1-2; TRBD1 agrees at 8 bases. The ends lost 2 bases at V and 10 bases at J; junction bases unmatched: 9. The CDR3 has 14 residues. CDR1 is SNHLY and CDR2 is FYNNEI in the germline V gene. In DNA, the CDR3 is TGTGCCAGCAGTGAACAGGGGACGGGACAGGACTACACCTTC. This translates into CASSEQGTGQDYTF. The complete variable domain, with remaining parts taken from reference TRBV2 and TRBJ1-2, reads EPEVTQTPSHQVTQMGQEVILRCVPISNHLYFYWYRQILGQKVEFLVSFYNNEISEKSEIFDDQFSVERPDGSNFTLKIRSTKLEDSAMYFCASSEQGTGQDYTFGSGTRLTVV.

This clonotype was found once. V gene TRBV11-2 combines with J gene TRBJ2-5; D is unclear. V shed 3 bases and J shed 7 bases, with 9 bases lying between them. Germline lookup yields CDR1 SGHAT and CDR2 FQNNGV. The CDR3 loop spans 12 amino acids. Here the CDR3 DNA reads TGTGCCAGCAGCTTCGTCAGAGGGACCCAGTACTTC. Encoded protein: CASSFVRGTQYF.

The chain joins TRBV10-3 to TRBJ2-5, with 10 nucleotides matching TRBD1. The CDR3 is made up of 13 amino acids. CDR1 is ENHRY, CDR2 SYGVKD, per germline. Unmatched junction bases numbered 7, after V lost 11 bases and J lost 4 bases. The DNA of the CDR3 is TGTGCCGGATCGGGACAGGGGCCAGAGACCCAGTACTTC. Its translation: CAGSGQGPETQYF.

This chain links TRBV9 with TRBJ1-2, with D possibly being TRBD1 (5 bases). Germline values: CDR1 SGDLS, CDR2 YYNGEE. With 7 bases removed from V and 6 bases from J, the gap between germline ends came to 7 bases. The CDR3 extends over 10 amino acids. The CDR3 region has the DNA TGTGCCAGCGGGGGAGATGGCTACACCTTC. It translates to CASGGDGYTF.

This clonotype was counted a few times. The gene calls are TRBV24-1 and TRBJ2-5; D gene unclear. CDR3 length equals 11 residues. Trimming pared 8 bases from V and 8 bases from J, leaving 11 bases between. Germline V gives CDR1 KGHDR, CDR2 SFDVKD. CDR3 protein: CATKSWGTQYF. CDR3 DNA sequence: TGTGCCACCAAATCCTGGGGTACCCAGTACTTC.

The V call is TRBV19, the J call TRBJ2-5; D perhaps matches TRBD1 (5 bases). The CDR3 has 14 amino acids. From germline, CDR1 is LNHDA and CDR2 SQIVND (reference sequence). V was shortened by 5 bases and J by 5 bases, with 15 bases between the two germline ends. CDR3 amino acids: CASSPFPGFETQYF. DNA for the CDR3: TGTGCCAGTAGTCCCTTCCCAGGGTTCGAGACCCAGTACTTC.

This clonotype was seen only a few times. The gene calls are TRBV2 and TRBJ1-1, with TRBD1 as a possible D gene (5 bases). CDR3 length: 12 residues. Germline V CDR1 and CDR2: SNHLY, FYNNEI. Trimming left V 5 bases short and J 14 bases short, with 18 bases between. The CDR3 nucleotides are TGTGCCAGCAGTCCGGGGGGGACGGTCGTCTTCTTT. The encoded protein is CASSPGGTVVFF.

V gene TRBV12-3 or TRBV12-4 combines with J gene TRBJ1-1, with D tentatively TRBD1 (5 bases). The V gene lost 6 bases and the J gene lost 4 bases, with 12 bases spanning the gap. CDR3 length: 13 amino acids. The CDR3 DNA follows: TGTGCCAGCAGAACGGGGGGTATCACTGAAGCTTTCTTT. Its protein product is CASRTGGITEAFF.

Worth noting for this clonotype: Just one base apart from a much larger clone, this may be a read error. The chain links TRBV10-3 to TRBJ1-2, with D possibly matching TRBD1 (5 bases). The CDR3 contains 15 residues. Germline V CDR1 and CDR2: ENHRY, SYGVKD. The CDR3 spells CATSGVDTSNYGYTF. In DNA, the CDR3 is TGTGCCACCAGTGGAGTGGACACCTCTAACTATGGCTACACCTTC.

The table lists this clonotype with a few counts. The chain carries TRBV18 and TRBJ1-1; 8 bases line up with TRBD1. The CDR3 length is 12 residues. After removal of 4 bases from V and 10 bases from J, the junction contained 5 bases not matched to a gene. Looked up from germline, CDR1 is KGHSH and CDR2 is LQKENI. The CDR3 is CASSRYRGSAFF. The DNA of the CDR3 is TGTGCCAGCTCACGATACAGGGGGTCAGCTTTCTTT.

This clonotype was counted between two and nine times. The chain has TRBV25-1 and TRBJ2-7; 8 positions agree with TRBD1. Trimming removed 7 bases from V and 4 bases from J; junction bases left unmatched: 6. The germline V gene encodes CDR1 MGHDK and CDR2 SYGVNS. The CDR3 has 13 amino acids. The DNA for the CDR3 is TGTGCCAGCAATACAGGGGGAATGTACGAGCAGTACTTC. Translating it yields CASNTGGMYEQYF.

This clonotype appeared a few times. This chain connects TRBV5-1 to TRBJ1-2; no firm D call. CDR1 SGHRS and CDR2 YFSETQ come from the germline V gene. CDR3 length: 12 residues. V gave up 0 bases and J gave up 8 bases, with 8 bases separating them. Here the CDR3 reads CASSLGLDGYTF. The DNA for the CDR3 is TGCGCCAGCAGCTTGGGCTTGGACGGCTACACCTTC. Combining the CDR3 with reference TRBV5-1 and TRBJ1-2 gives the whole variable domain KAGVTQTPRYLIKTRGQQVTLSCSPISGHRSVSWYQQTPGQGLQFLFEYFSETQRNKGNFPGRFSGRQFSNSRSEMNVSTLELGDSALYLCASSLGLDGYTFGSGTRLTVV.

This chain joins TRBV19 and TRBJ1-6; D not certain. Between the trimmed V and J ends, which lost 6 bases and 5 bases, there was a span of 5 bases. The CDR3 extends over 12 amino acids. Per the germline V gene, CDR1 is LNHDA and CDR2 is SQIVND (reference sequence). CDR3 amino acids: CASRADNSPLHF. CDR3 DNA: TGTGCCAGTAGGGCAGATAATTCACCCCTCCACTTT.

The rearrangement links TRBV7-9 to TRBJ1-1, with D hard to call. The germline CDR1 and CDR2 sequences are SEHNR and FQNEAQ (reference sequence). With 6 bases removed from V and 0 bases from J, the gap between germline ends came to 11 bases. The CDR3 consists of 14 residues. As DNA, the CDR3 is TGTGCCAGCAGACCCGACATGATGAACACTGAAGCTTTCTTT. This translates into CASRPDMMNTEAFF.

The V gene is TRBV7-9, the J gene TRBJ2-7, with D possibly being TRBD1 (6 bases). Germline-derived CDR1 and CDR2 are SEHNR and FQNEAQ (reference sequence). V dropped 0 bases and J dropped 9 bases, with 12 bases sitting between them. This CDR3 has 13 amino acids. The DNA for the CDR3 is TGTGCCAGCAGCTTAGCCAACAGGGTGGTGCAGTACTTC. Protein product: CASSLANRVVQYF. Full variable domain (outside the CDR3, taken from reference TRBV7-9 and TRBJ2-7): DTGVSQNPRHKITKRGQNVTFRCDPISEHNRLYWYRQTLGQGPEFLTYFQNEAQLEKSRLLSDRFSAERPKGSFSTLEIQRTEQGDSAMYLCASSLANRVVQYFGPGTRLTVT.

This clonotype was recorded once. V gene TRBV19 combines with J gene TRBJ2-7; D might be TRBD2 (7 bases). Germline lookup yields CDR1 LNHDA and CDR2 SQIVND (reference sequence). V lost 4 bases to trimming and J lost 2 bases, with 15 bases between them. The CDR3 runs to 15 residues. The CDR3 region is CASSRGGEPTYEQYF. DNA of the CDR3: TGTGCCAGTAGTAGAGGGGGGGAACCTACCTACGAGCAGTACTTC. The whole variable domain, filled in from reference TRBV19 and TRBJ2-7, reads DGGITQSPKYLFRKEGQNVTLSCEQNLNHDAMYWYRQDPGQGLRLIYYSQIVNDFQKGDIAEGYSVSREKKESFPLTVTSAQKNPTAFYLCASSRGGEPTYEQYFGPGTRLTVT.